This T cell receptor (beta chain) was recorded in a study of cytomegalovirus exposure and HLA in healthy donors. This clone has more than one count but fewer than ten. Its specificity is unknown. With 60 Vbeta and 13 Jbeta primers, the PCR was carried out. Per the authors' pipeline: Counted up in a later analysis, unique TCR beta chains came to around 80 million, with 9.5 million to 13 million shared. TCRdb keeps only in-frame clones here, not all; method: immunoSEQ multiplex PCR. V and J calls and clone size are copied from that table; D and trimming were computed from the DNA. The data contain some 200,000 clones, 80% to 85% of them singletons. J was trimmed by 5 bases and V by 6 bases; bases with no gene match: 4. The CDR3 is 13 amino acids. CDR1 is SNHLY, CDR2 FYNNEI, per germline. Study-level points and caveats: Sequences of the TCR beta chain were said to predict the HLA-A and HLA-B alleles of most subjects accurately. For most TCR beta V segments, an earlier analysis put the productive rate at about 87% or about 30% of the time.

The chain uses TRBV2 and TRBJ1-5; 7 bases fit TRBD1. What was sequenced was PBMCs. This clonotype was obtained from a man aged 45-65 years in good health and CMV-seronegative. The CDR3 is CASSVQGDQPQHF. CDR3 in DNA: TGTGCCAGCAGCGTTCAGGGGGATCAGCCCCAGCATTTT.